These 9 T cell receptor beta chains originate from one sample sequenced in a study of blood T cells in healthy people across ages. A second roughly 6 to 11 cycle PCR used barcoded and J-beta primers. TCRdb reprocessed the 5' RACE reads via MiXCR and lists one record per CDR3 protein. The sample holds 550,000 to 750,000 distinct CDR3 sequences, roughly 20% seen once. Source material: blood. Every receptor here comes from a man aged 65 to 85 in good health.

The chain has TRBV6-1 and TRBJ2-2, with D possibly being TRBD2 (6 bases). There are 14 residues in the CDR3. V was trimmed by 6 bases and J by 6 bases, leaving 14 bases between them. Looked up from germline, CDR1 is MNHNS and CDR2 is SASEGT. The CDR3 sequence: CASRGGPNAGELFF. CDR3 nucleotide sequence: TGTGCCAGCAGAGGAGGGCCAAATGCCGGGGAGCTGTTTTTT.

The CDR3 coding sequence is TGTGCCAGCAGTTTCAATCCCGGGACAGCGCCCCAAGAGACCCAGTACTTC. It translates to CASSFNPGTAPQETQYF. The chain combines TRBV28 with TRBJ2-5, with 7 bases fitting TRBD1. Losses at the gene ends were 3 bases for V and 1 base for J; bases not matched to a gene: 11. Germline lookup yields CDR1 MDHEN and CDR2 SYDVKM. The CDR3 loop spans 17 amino acids.

The gene calls are TRBV7-3 and TRBJ2-5; 7 bases agree with TRBD2. The assigned J gene may be wrong: the sequence end matches TRBJ2-1 better. The length of the CDR3 is 15 residues. Germline CDR1 SGHTA, CDR2 FQGTGA. CDR3 DNA: TGTGCCAGCAGGGAGAGCAGGACTAGCTACAATGAGCAGTTCTTC. As protein: CASRESRTSYNEQFF.

The J gene is TRBJ2-2, the V gene TRBV6-4; TRBD2 agrees at 9 bases. Germline V gives CDR1 MRHNA, CDR2 SNTAGT. The CDR3 length is 18 residues. With 10 bases clipped from V and 7 bases from J, the junction kept 22 bases outside the gene matches. The CDR3 bases are TGTGCCACCCGATGTGGGCTAGCGGGAACACCCTGGAGCGGGGAGCTGTTTTTT. Its protein is CATRCGLAGTPWSGELFF.

This clonotype was seen more than once but under ten times. CDR3 DNA: TGCAGCGTTGCGTCAGAGTCCTATGGCTACACCTTC. It codes for CSVASESYGYTF. The chain combines TRBV29-1 with TRBJ1-2; D unresolved. Germline assignment: CDR1 SQVTM and CDR2 ANQGSEA. V shed 4 bases and J shed 4 bases, with 10 bases lying between them. The CDR3 runs to 12 residues.

The chain uses TRBV18 and TRBJ2-7; no definite D call. The germline V gene encodes CDR1 KGHSH and CDR2 LQKENI. There are 13 residues in the CDR3. V was cut by 2 bases and J by 2 bases, with 7 bases left in between. This chain's CDR3 is CASSPVGPYEQYF. CDR3 bases: TGTGCCAGCTCACCAGTCGGGCCCTACGAGCAGTACTTC.

The rearrangement joins TRBV20-1 to TRBJ2-7, with no clear D. Germline V gene data show CDR1 as DFQATT and CDR2 as SNEGSKA (reference sequence). V was clipped by 1 base and J by 5 bases, with 9 bases between them. This CDR3 has 12 residues. The CDR3 DNA is TGCAGTGCTAGAGGGGGTCTCGACGAGCAGTACTTC. It translates to CSARGGLDEQYF.

The sample holds a few counts of this clonotype. The chain employs TRBV20-1 and TRBJ2-5; 7 bases are a match to TRBD1. TRBJ2-1 explains the end of the DNA better; the J call may be wrong. The germline V gene encodes CDR1 DFQATT and CDR2 SNEGSKA (reference sequence). The CDR3 is 12 residues long. CDR3 sequence: CSGVDRDNEQFF. The CDR3, as DNA: TGCAGTGGGGTAGACAGGGACAATGAGCAGTTCTTC.

This chain links TRBV7-2 with TRBJ2-4; D remains unclear. From germline, CDR1 is SGHTA and CDR2 FQGNSA. The V end lost 8 bases, the J end lost 0 bases, and 11 bases lay between the germline ends. The length of the CDR3 is 14 residues. DNA for the CDR3: TGTGCCAGCTTGGGTTTCGTAGCCAAAAACATTCAGTACTTC. Translated: CASLGFVAKNIQYF.